Presented here are 8 T cell receptor beta chains from one specimen sequenced in a study of T-cell memory formation after mild COVID-19. In TCRdb, the 5' RACE reads were re-called with MiXCR into one record per CDR3 protein. There are about 560,000 distinct CDR3 sequences in the sample; about 22% occur only once, and about 8.7% lies in the top ten. The sequenced material came from PBMCs or a T cell subset sorted from them (not recorded which). Receptors originate from an adult woman who had mild COVID-19 (a few samples of this study predate the infection). Cell type and time point are not known.

There are a few counts of this clonotype. This chain connects TRBV4-1 to TRBJ1-4; 7 bases are shared with TRBD1. Looked up from germline, CDR1 is MGHRA and CDR2 is YSYEKL. Trimming took 3 bases from V and 4 from J; bases not matched to a gene: 2. This CDR3 is 14 amino acids long. The CDR3 region is CASSHGTDNEKLFF. DNA for the CDR3: TGCGCCAGCAGCCATGGGACAGATAATGAAAAACTGTTTTTT.

The chain recombines TRBV5-6 with TRBJ2-7; TRBD2 matches at 8 bases. The CDR3 sequence is 20 residues long. V was pared by 1 base and J by 2 bases, with 20 bases of the junction left unmatched. Germline V gene data show CDR1 as SGHDT and CDR2 as YYEEEE. The CDR3 loop reads CASSLLRRGSKREITYEQYF. In DNA form, the CDR3 reads TGTGCCAGCAGCTTGCTTCGGCGGGGTTCGAAGCGGGAGATCACCTACGAGCAGTACTTC.

This chain joins TRBV12-3 or TRBV12-4 and TRBJ2-5; 10 bases map to TRBD1. The CDR3 has 16 amino acids. V lost 3 bases, J lost 1 base, and 5 bases stayed unmatched. The CDR3: CASSFPGQGTQETQYF. DNA for the CDR3: TGTGCCAGCAGTTTCCCGGGACAGGGGACCCAAGAGACCCAGTACTTC.

The chain carries TRBV4-3 and TRBJ2-1; 7 nucleotides match TRBD2. V was pared by 6 bases and J by 5 bases, with 10 bases of the junction left unmatched. The CDR3 length is 15 residues. The germline CDR1 and CDR2 sequences are LGHNA and YSLEER. The CDR3 loop is CASSRASGVNNEQFF. The CDR3 coding sequence is TGCGCCAGCAGTCGAGCAAGCGGGGTTAACAATGAGCAGTTCTTC.

This clonotype has only one observation. The rearrangement links TRBV14 to TRBJ2-1, with D maybe TRBD1 (5 bases). Germline lookup yields CDR1 SGHDN and CDR2 FVKESK. Trimming pared 0 bases from V and 6 bases from J, leaving 6 bases between. The CDR3 is made up of 13 amino acids. The CDR3 region is CASSQDRVNEQFF. The CDR3 coding sequence is TGTGCCAGCAGCCAAGACAGGGTCAATGAGCAGTTCTTC.

This clonotype was seen more than once but under ten times. The V gene is TRBV6-5, the J gene TRBJ2-2, with 7 nucleotides matching TRBD2. CDR3 size: 15 residues. V lost 8 bases and J lost 4; bases outside the gene matches: 10. Germline CDR1 and CDR2: MNHEY and SVGAGI. The CDR3 DNA is TGTGCCAGCTTAACGGGAGGACTCAGCACCGGGGAGCTGTTTTTT. Amino acid sequence: CASLTGGLSTGELFF.

A few counts support this clonotype. The V and J genes are TRBV7-2 and TRBJ2-1, with 8 bases aligning to TRBD1. V was pared by 6 bases and J by 9 bases, with 10 bases of the junction left unmatched. Per germline, CDR1 SGHTA and CDR2 FQGNSA. There are 14 residues in the CDR3. The CDR3 DNA reads TGTGCCAGCAGTTCAAGGACAGGGTGGGGTGAGCAGTTCTTC. Its protein is CASSSRTGWGEQFF.

V gene TRBV25-1 combines with J gene TRBJ2-5; D call uncertain. This CDR3 region has 14 residues. V lost 2 bases and J lost 5, with 12 bases in between. From germline, CDR1 is MGHDK and CDR2 SYGVNS. As DNA, the CDR3 is TGTGCCAGCAGTGAAATGGCTACTGGGGAGACCCAGTACTTC. Translation: CASSEMATGETQYF.